Listed below are T cell receptor beta chains from one sample, sequenced in a study of early T cells in non-severe SARS-CoV-2 infection. TCRdb ran MiXCR on the 5' RACE reads and lists one entry per CDR3 protein. The data hold tens of thousands of distinct CDR3 sequences, with 12% observed a single time. Sequencing input: whole blood. Every receptor here comes from an adult who was a healthcare worker with PCR-confirmed SARS-CoV-2 infection or an uninfected control (not recorded which). Both conserved end residues are part of each CDR3. Fields, in order: clone size, CDR3 length, D gene, J gene, V gene, CDR3 DNA, CDR3 protein. The D gene is left open where the match is weak. For some rows the clone size is stated as once, few or many, or as a class when expanded; others skip it.

size: -
length: 15
D: TRBD1
J: TRBJ2-7
V: TRBV5-1
DNA: TGCGCCAGCAGCGTTGACAGGGCCGGAGATCGAGAGCAGTACTTC
CDR3: CASSVDRAGDREQYF

size: many
length: 14
D: -
J: TRBJ1-2
V: TRBV5-1
DNA: TGCGCCAGCAGCGATCCGACGGAAGTCTATGGCTACACCTTC
CDR3: CASSDPTEVYGYTF

size: -
length: 14
D: -
J: TRBJ2-2
V: TRBV20-1
DNA: TGCAGTGCCACAGACAGTCCGAACACCGGGGAGCTGTTTTTT
CDR3: CSATDSPNTGELFF

size: -
length: 15
D: -
J: TRBJ2-3
V: TRBV9
DNA: TGTGCCAGCAGCGTAGCTCCGGCAGGGGCAGATACGCAGTATTTT
CDR3: CASSVAPAGADTQYF

size: -
length: 13
D: -
J: TRBJ2-7
V: TRBV5-1
DNA: TGCGCCAGCAGCTTCCCGGAATCCTACGAGCAGTACTTC
CDR3: CASSFPESYEQYF

size: many
length: 12
D: -
J: TRBJ2-2
V: TRBV10-3
DNA: TGTGCCATCAGTGAGGGAACCGGGGAGCTGTTTTTT
CDR3: CAISEGTGELFF

size: few
length: 14
D: -
J: TRBJ2-5
V: TRBV5-1
DNA: TGCGCCAGCAGTCTAGGACAGTATCAAGAGACCCAGTACTTC
CDR3: CASSLGQYQETQYF

size: many
length: 16
D: -
J: TRBJ2-1
V: TRBV6-2/TRBV6-3
DNA: TGTGCCAGCAGTTACAGTCGACTAGAAGGGTACAATGAGCAGTTCTTC
CDR3: CASSYSRLEGYNEQFF

size: many
length: 16
D: TRBD2
J: TRBJ2-1
V: TRBV12-3/TRBV12-4
DNA: TGTGCCACGCTCGGAGGGAGGGGTCAGCACTACAATGAGCAGTTCTTC
CDR3: CATLGGRGQHYNEQFF

size: -
length: 12
D: -
J: TRBJ1-2
V: TRBV7-9
DNA: TGTGCCAGCAGCATATCCGGGGGGCTAAGCACCTTC
CDR3: CASSISGGLSTF